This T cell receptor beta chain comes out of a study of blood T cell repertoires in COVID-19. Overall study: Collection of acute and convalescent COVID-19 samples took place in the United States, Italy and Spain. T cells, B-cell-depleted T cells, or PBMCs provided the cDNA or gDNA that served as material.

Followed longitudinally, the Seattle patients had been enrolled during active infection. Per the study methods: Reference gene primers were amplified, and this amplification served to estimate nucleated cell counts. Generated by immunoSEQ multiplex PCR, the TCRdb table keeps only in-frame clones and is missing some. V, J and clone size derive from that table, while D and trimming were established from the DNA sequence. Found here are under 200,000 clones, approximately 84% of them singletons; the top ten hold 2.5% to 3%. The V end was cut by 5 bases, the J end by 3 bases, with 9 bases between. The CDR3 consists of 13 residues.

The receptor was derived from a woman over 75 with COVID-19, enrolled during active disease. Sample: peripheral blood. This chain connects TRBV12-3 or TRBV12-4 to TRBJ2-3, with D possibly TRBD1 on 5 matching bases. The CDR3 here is CASSASGTDTQYF. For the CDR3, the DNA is TGTGCCAGCAGTGCCTCAGGGACAGATACGCAGTATTTT.